What follows are 5 T cell receptor beta chains derived from one specimen sequenced in a study of T-cell memory formation after mild COVID-19. TCRdb redid the calling of the 5' RACE reads with MiXCR, one entry per CDR3 protein. The sample has roughly 250,000 distinct CDR3 sequences; less than 20% are singletons. Sequencing input: PBMCs or a T cell subset sorted from them (not recorded which). Source of these receptors: a man aged 18 to 29 who had mild COVID-19 (a few samples of this study predate the infection). Cell type and time point are not known.

This clonotype was seen at least ten times. The chain carries TRBV5-1 and TRBJ2-3, with D possibly being TRBD2 (5 bases). Between the trimmed V and J ends, which lost 2 bases and 6 bases, there was a span of 16 bases. Germline CDR1 is SGHRS and CDR2 is YFSETQ. This CDR3 spans 15 amino acids. CDR3 residues: CASSFEGRRVDTQYF. DNA for the CDR3: TGCGCCAGCAGCTTTGAGGGAAGAAGGGTTGATACGCAGTATTTT.

The rearrangement uses TRBV7-9 and TRBJ2-4; D gene ambiguous. Germline V gives CDR1 SEHNR, CDR2 FQNEAQ (reference sequence). The CDR3 runs 13 residues. V gave up 5 bases and J gave up 8 bases, with 13 bases separating them. The DNA of the CDR3 is TGTGCCAGCAGCATGAGTTTGTCAGACATTCAGTACTTC. It codes for CASSMSLSDIQYF.

This clonotype showed up just a few times. The V call is TRBV7-2, the J call TRBJ2-1, with 7 bases lining up with TRBD1. Germline CDR1 and CDR2: SGHTA and FQGNSA. V lost 4 bases and J lost 9; bases outside the gene matches: 3. The CDR3 covers 12 residues. CDR3 DNA: TGTGCCAGCAGCTCCGACAGGGTTGAGCAGTTCTTC. It specifies CASSSDRVEQFF.

This chain connects TRBV5-5 to TRBJ2-3; 8 bases align to TRBD2. Trimming at V came to 2 bases and at J to 5 bases, leaving 4 bases not matched to a gene. The germline V gene has CDR1 SGHKS and CDR2 YYEKEE (reference sequence). This CDR3 spans 14 amino acids. The CDR3 DNA reads as TGTGCCAGCAGCTTCAGAACTAGCGGAGATACGCAGTATTTT. Protein sequence: CASSFRTSGDTQYF.

This clonotype was recorded a few times. The J gene is TRBJ2-5, the V gene TRBV20-1, with TRBD2 matching over 8 bases. This CDR3 has 12 residues. Germline CDR1 and CDR2: DFQATT and SNEGSKA (reference sequence). This chain's CDR3 is CSATGGRETQYF. The CDR3 region has the DNA TGCAGCGCCACGGGGGGGCGGGAGACCCAGTACTTC.